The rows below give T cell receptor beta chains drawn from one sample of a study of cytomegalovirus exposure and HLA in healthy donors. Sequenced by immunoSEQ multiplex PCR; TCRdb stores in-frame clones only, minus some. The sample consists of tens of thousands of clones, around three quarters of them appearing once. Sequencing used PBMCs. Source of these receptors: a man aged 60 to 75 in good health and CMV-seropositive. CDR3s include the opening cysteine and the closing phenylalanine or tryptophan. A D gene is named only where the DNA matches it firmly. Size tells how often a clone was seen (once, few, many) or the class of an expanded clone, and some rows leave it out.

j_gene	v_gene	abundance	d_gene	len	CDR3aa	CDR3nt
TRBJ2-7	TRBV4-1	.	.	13	CASSLPLQGEQYF	TGCGCCAGCAGCCTTCCACTTCAGGGTGAGCAGTACTTC
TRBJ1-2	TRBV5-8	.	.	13	CASSLSRDTARRF	TGTGCCAGCAGCTTGAGCCGGGACACCGCCCGCCGCTTC
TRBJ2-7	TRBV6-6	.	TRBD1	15	CASSDPGQGGYEQYF	TGTGCCAGCAGTGATCCGGGACAGGGAGGCTACGAGCAGTACTTC
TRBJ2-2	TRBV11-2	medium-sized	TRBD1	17	CASSGQHRYRGTGELFF	TGTGCCAGCAGCGGACAACATCGATACAGGGGCACCGGGGAGCTGTTTTTT
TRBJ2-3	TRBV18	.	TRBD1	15	CASSPQGALAAPQYF	TGTGCCAGCTCACCTCAGGGGGCCCTAGCAGCCCCGCAGTATTTT
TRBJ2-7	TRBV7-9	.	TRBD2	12	CASETSGNEQYF	TGTGCCAGTGAAACTAGCGGGAACGAGCAGTACTTC
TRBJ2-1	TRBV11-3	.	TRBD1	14	CASSFDRAGNEQFF	TGTGCCAGCAGCTTCGACAGGGCGGGCAATGAGCAGTTCTTC
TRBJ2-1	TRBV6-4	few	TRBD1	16	CASSEKDRVPYNEQFF	TGTGCCAGCAGTGAAAAGGACAGGGTACCCTACAATGAGCAGTTCTTC
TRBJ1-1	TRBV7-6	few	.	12	CASSLGGVEAFF	TGTGCCAGCAGCTTAGGGGGGGTTGAAGCTTTCTTT
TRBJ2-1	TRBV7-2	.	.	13	CASSWDTGREQFF	TGTGCCAGCAGCTGGGACACCGGCCGCGAGCAGTTCTTC
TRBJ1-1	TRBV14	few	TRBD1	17	CASSREQGEVGGTEAFF	TGTGCCAGCAGCCGAGAACAGGGGGAGGTGGGGGGGACTGAAGCTTTCTTT
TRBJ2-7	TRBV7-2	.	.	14	CASSLRREDYEQYF	TGTGCCAGCAGCTTGAGAAGGGAGGACTACGAGCAGTACTTC
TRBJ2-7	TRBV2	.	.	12	CAFQDWSYEQYF	TGTGCCTTCCAGGACTGGTCCTACGAGCAGTACTTC
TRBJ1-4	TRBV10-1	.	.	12	CASEGHREKLFF	TGCGCCAGCGAGGGACATCGAGAAAAACTGTTTTTT
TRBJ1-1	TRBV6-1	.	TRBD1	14	CASSERGRATEAFF	TGTGCCAGCAGTGAAAGGGGGCGGGCCACTGAAGCTTTCTTT
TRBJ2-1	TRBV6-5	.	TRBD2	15	CASSTTSGSYNEQFF	TGTGCCAGCAGTACGACTAGCGGCTCCTACAATGAGCAGTTCTTC
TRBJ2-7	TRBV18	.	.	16	CASSPQGSRVSYEQYF	TGTGCCAGCTCACCACAGGGGTCTAGGGTCTCCTACGAGCAGTACTTC
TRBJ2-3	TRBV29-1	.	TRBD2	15	CSVVASGGRADTQYF	TGCAGCGTTGTAGCTAGCGGGGGGCGGGCAGATACGCAGTATTTT
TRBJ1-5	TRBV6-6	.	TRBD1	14	CATTGTAIYQPQHF	TGTGCCACCACCGGGACAGCCATTTATCAGCCCCAGCATTTT
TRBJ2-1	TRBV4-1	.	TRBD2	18	CASSPRISGTSSYNEQFF	TGCGCCAGCAGCCCCCGAATAAGCGGGACGAGCTCCTACAATGAGCAGTTCTTC
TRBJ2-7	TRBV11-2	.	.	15	CASTHLGDLGYEQYF	TGTGCCAGCACCCACCTAGGTGACCTCGGCTACGAGCAGTACTTC
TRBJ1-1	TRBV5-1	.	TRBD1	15	CASSLRGQVNTEAFF	TGCGCCAGCAGCTTGAGGGGACAGGTGAACACTGAAGCTTTCTTT
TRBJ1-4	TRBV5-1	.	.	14	CASSLPESNEKLFF	TGCGCCAGCAGCTTGCCGGAGTCTAATGAAAAACTGTTTTTT
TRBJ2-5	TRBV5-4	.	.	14	CASSLPGRAETQYF	TGTGCCAGCAGCTTGCCGGGCAGGGCAGAGACCCAGTACTTC
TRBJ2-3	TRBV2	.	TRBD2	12	CASSASGGLAYF	TGTGCCAGCAGTGCCAGCGGGGGCCTTGCATATTTT
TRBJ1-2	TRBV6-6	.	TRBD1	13	CASSGTANYGYTF	TGTGCCAGCAGTGGGACAGCTAACTATGGCTACACCTTC
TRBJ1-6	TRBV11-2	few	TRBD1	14	CASSPDRGDSPLHF	TGTGCCAGCAGCCCCGACAGGGGGGATTCACCCCTCCACTTT
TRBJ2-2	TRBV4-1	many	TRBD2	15	CASSRGLVSTGELFF	TGCGCCAGCAGCCGCGGACTAGTTAGCACCGGGGAGCTGTTTTTT
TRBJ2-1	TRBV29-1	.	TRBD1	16	CSVDLGQGGIVNEQFF	TGCAGCGTTGACCTTGGACAGGGTGGGATAGTCAATGAGCAGTTCTTC
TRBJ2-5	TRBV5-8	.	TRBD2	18	CASSLIIAGGPREETQYF	TGTGCCAGCAGCTTGATAATAGCGGGGGGGCCTCGGGAGGAGACCCAGTACTTC
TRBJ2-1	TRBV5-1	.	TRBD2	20	CASSWDPAGGGPSSYNEQFF	TGCGCCAGCAGCTGGGACCCCGCGGGGGGAGGGCCTAGCTCCTACAATGAGCAGTTCTTC
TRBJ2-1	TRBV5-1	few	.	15	CASSLGQASYNEQFF	TGCGCCAGCAGCTTGGGACAGGCCTCCTACAATGAGCAGTTCTTC
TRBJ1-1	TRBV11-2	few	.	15	CASSLGEATWTEAFF	TGTGCCAGCAGCTTAGGAGAGGCTACGTGGACTGAAGCTTTCTTT
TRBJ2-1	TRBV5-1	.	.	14	CASSLGDSYNEQFF	TGCGCCAGCAGCTTAGGGGACTCTTACAATGAGCAGTTCTTC
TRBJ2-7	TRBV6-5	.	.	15	CASSLLPRDSYEQYF	TGTGCCAGCAGTTTACTCCCGCGGGACTCCTACGAGCAGTACTTC
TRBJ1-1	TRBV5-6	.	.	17	CASSLPPGRGYYTEAFF	TGTGCCAGCAGCTTGCCCCCAGGGAGGGGCTACTACACTGAAGCTTTCTTT
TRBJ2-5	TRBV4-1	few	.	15	CASSQVNSRQETQYF	TGCGCCAGCAGCCAAGTAAACAGCCGCCAGGAGACCCAGTACTTC
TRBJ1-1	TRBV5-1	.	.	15	CASSLTGAVNTEAFF	TGCGCCAGCAGCTTGACAGGAGCCGTGAACACTGAAGCTTTCTTT
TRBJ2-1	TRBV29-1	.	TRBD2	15	CSVEGTSGRNNEQFF	TGCAGCGTTGAAGGGACTAGCGGGAGGAACAATGAGCAGTTCTTC
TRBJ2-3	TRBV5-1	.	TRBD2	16	CASSLEPGLARDTQYF	TGCGCCAGCAGCTTAGAACCGGGACTAGCAAGAGATACGCAGTATTTT
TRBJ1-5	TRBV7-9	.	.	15	CASSVGPLGNQPQHF	TGTGCCAGCAGCGTAGGCCCACTGGGCAATCAGCCCCAGCATTTT
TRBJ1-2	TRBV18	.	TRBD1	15	CASSPVLTGTYGYTF	TGTGCCAGCTCACCCGTCCTGACAGGGACCTATGGCTACACCTTC
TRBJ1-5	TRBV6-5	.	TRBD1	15	CASSREGAGNQPQHF	TGTGCCAGCAGCCGGGAGGGGGCCGGCAATCAGCCCCAGCATTTT
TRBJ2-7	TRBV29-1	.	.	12	CSVQPRGYEQYF	TGCAGCGTTCAACCCCGGGGCTACGAGCAGTACTTC
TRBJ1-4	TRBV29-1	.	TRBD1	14	CSVSILRTGEKLFF	TGCAGCGTGTCTATCCTTAGGACAGGCGAAAAACTGTTTTTT
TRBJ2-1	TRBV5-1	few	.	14	CASSPSGTYNEQFF	TGCGCCAGCAGCCCGTCAGGGACTTACAATGAGCAGTTCTTC
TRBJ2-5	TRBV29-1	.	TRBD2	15	CSVALAEHYQETQYF	TGCAGCGTTGCTCTAGCGGAACATTATCAAGAGACCCAGTACTTC
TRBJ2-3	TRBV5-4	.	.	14	CASSSKTQGDTQYF	TGTGCCAGCAGCTCCAAAACCCAGGGGGATACGCAGTATTTT
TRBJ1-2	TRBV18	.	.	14	CASSPPTVGYGYTF	TGTGCCAGCTCACCACCTACAGTAGGATATGGCTACACCTTC
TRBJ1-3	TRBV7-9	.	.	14	CASSPPGAGNTIYF	TGTGCCAGCAGCCCCCCAGGGGCTGGAAACACCATATATTTT
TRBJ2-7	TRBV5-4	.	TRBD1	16	CASSSLRTGEGYEQYF	TGTGCCAGCAGCTCACTCCGGACAGGCGAGGGTTACGAGCAGTACTTC
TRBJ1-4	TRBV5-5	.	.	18	CASSLARPLAINNEKLFF	TGTGCCAGCAGCTTGGCGCGGCCCCTAGCAATCAATAATGAAAAACTGTTTTTT
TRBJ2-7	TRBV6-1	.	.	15	CASSEQGRSSYEQYF	TGTGCCAGCAGTGAACAGGGAAGGAGCTCCTACGAGCAGTACTTC
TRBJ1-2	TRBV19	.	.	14	CASSIDSTFYGYTF	TGTGCCAGTAGTATAGACAGTACCTTCTATGGCTACACCTTC